A selection of T cell receptor beta chains follows, all from one sample in a study of siplizumab effects on memory and regulatory T cells. The table came from immunoSEQ multiplex PCR; TCRdb's copy has only in-frame clones and leaves some out. The repertoire holds about 82,000 clones, with approximately 86% as singletons. Source material: Tregs sorted from blood. The source of these receptors is a human donor in good health. Each CDR3 is given with its conserved first and last residue. A D gene is named only where the DNA matches it firmly. Clone size appears in some rows only: once, few, many, or a class for an expanded clone.

v_call: TRBV5-1; d_call: .; clone_size: .; j_call: TRBJ2-7; cdr3_nt: TGCGCCAGCAGCCCGACGGGCTCCTACGAGCAGTACTTC; cdr3_aa: CASSPTGSYEQYF
v_call: TRBV5-6; d_call: .; clone_size: .; j_call: TRBJ1-4; cdr3_nt: TGTGCCAGCAGCTCACATCAGTCGACTAATGAAAAACTGTTTTTT; cdr3_aa: CASSSHQSTNEKLFF
v_call: TRBV6-1; d_call: TRBD1; clone_size: .; j_call: TRBJ1-2; cdr3_nt: TGTGCCAGCAGTCGAGGACAGGGAGGGGGTGGCTACACCTTC; cdr3_aa: CASSRGQGGGGYTF
v_call: TRBV28; d_call: .; clone_size: .; j_call: TRBJ2-6; cdr3_nt: TGTGCCAGCAGTTCCGCAGGGGCTGCTGGGGCCAACGTCCTGACTTTC; cdr3_aa: CASSSAGAAGANVLTF
v_call: TRBV5-1; d_call: .; clone_size: .; j_call: TRBJ2-5; cdr3_nt: TGCGCCAGCAGGGGGGGAGAGACCCAGTACTTC; cdr3_aa: CASRGGETQYF
v_call: TRBV9; d_call: TRBD1; clone_size: .; j_call: TRBJ1-2; cdr3_nt: TGTGCCAGCAGCCCCCGGGACAGGGTGTATGGCTACACCTTC; cdr3_aa: CASSPRDRVYGYTF
v_call: TRBV7-7; d_call: .; clone_size: once; j_call: TRBJ2-2; cdr3_nt: TGTGCCAGCAGCTCGGGAGCGAACACCGGGGAGCTGTTTTTT; cdr3_aa: CASSSGANTGELFF
v_call: TRBV30; d_call: .; clone_size: .; j_call: TRBJ1-2; cdr3_nt: TGTGCCTGGAACCTCGGGGGGCTTTATGGCTACACCTTC; cdr3_aa: CAWNLGGLYGYTF
v_call: TRBV7-9; d_call: .; clone_size: once; j_call: TRBJ1-2; cdr3_nt: TGTGCCAGCAGCTTAAGAGGGGGTGACTATGGCTACACCTTC; cdr3_aa: CASSLRGGDYGYTF
v_call: TRBV6-1; d_call: .; clone_size: .; j_call: TRBJ2-1; cdr3_nt: TGTGCCAGCAGAGGGGCTCCGGGCTACAATGAGCAGTTCTTC; cdr3_aa: CASRGAPGYNEQFF
v_call: TRBV7-9; d_call: .; clone_size: .; j_call: TRBJ2-1; cdr3_nt: TGTGCCAGCAGCTTAGGAAGGGGCAGGGATGAGCAGTTCTTC; cdr3_aa: CASSLGRGRDEQFF
v_call: TRBV2; d_call: .; clone_size: once; j_call: TRBJ2-5; cdr3_nt: TGTGCCAGAACTAGAGAACAAGAGACCCAGTACTTC; cdr3_aa: CARTREQETQYF
v_call: TRBV4-2; d_call: TRBD1; clone_size: .; j_call: TRBJ2-2; cdr3_nt: TGTGCCAGCAGCCAAGACCGGACACAGGGGATCAACACCGGGGAGCTGTTTTTT; cdr3_aa: CASSQDRTQGINTGELFF
v_call: TRBV5-1; d_call: .; clone_size: once; j_call: TRBJ1-1; cdr3_nt: TGCGCCAGCAGCGAAAGGGGACGGCTGAACACTGAAGCTTTCTTT; cdr3_aa: CASSERGRLNTEAFF
v_call: TRBV9; d_call: .; clone_size: .; j_call: TRBJ2-3; cdr3_nt: TGTGCCAGCAGCGAAGGTCTAGCTACCGATACGCAGTATTTT; cdr3_aa: CASSEGLATDTQYF
v_call: TRBV9; d_call: .; clone_size: .; j_call: TRBJ1-1; cdr3_nt: TGTGCCAGCAGCGTAGCAGGGGACACTGAAGCTTTCTTT; cdr3_aa: CASSVAGDTEAFF
v_call: TRBV14; d_call: .; clone_size: few; j_call: TRBJ2-7; cdr3_nt: TGTGCCAGCAGCCAAGCCTACGAGCAGTACTTC; cdr3_aa: CASSQAYEQYF
v_call: TRBV28; d_call: TRBD2; clone_size: once; j_call: TRBJ2-1; cdr3_nt: TGTGCCAGCAGACCTAGCGGGGGGGCGTTGAATGAGCAGTTCTTC; cdr3_aa: CASRPSGGALNEQFF
v_call: TRBV5-1; d_call: TRBD2; clone_size: .; j_call: TRBJ2-5; cdr3_nt: TGCGCCAGCAGCGTCCGACTAGCGGGGGGAGAGACCCAGTACTTC; cdr3_aa: CASSVRLAGGETQYF
v_call: TRBV7-9; d_call: .; clone_size: .; j_call: TRBJ2-7; cdr3_nt: TGTGCCAGCAGCTTAGGGGCTAGGGGTGAGTCCTACGAGCAGTACTTC; cdr3_aa: CASSLGARGESYEQYF
v_call: TRBV12-5; d_call: .; clone_size: .; j_call: TRBJ2-5; cdr3_nt: TGTGCTAGTGGGAACTCGGGGGCACCTCAAGAGACCCAGTACTTC; cdr3_aa: CASGNSGAPQETQYF
v_call: TRBV11-2; d_call: TRBD2; clone_size: .; j_call: TRBJ2-1; cdr3_nt: TGTGCCACCCAGGTTCGCCTAGCGGGGGGGCCGAATGAGCAGTTCTTC; cdr3_aa: CATQVRLAGGPNEQFF
v_call: TRBV9; d_call: .; clone_size: .; j_call: TRBJ1-4; cdr3_nt: TGTGCCAGCAGCGTTGGGACCATCCCTAATGAAAAACTGTTTTTT; cdr3_aa: CASSVGTIPNEKLFF
v_call: TRBV5-1; d_call: TRBD1; clone_size: .; j_call: TRBJ1-2; cdr3_nt: TGCGCCAGCAGAGATGCCGGGACAGGGGGGCGGTATGGCTACACCTTC; cdr3_aa: CASRDAGTGGRYGYTF
v_call: TRBV6-5; d_call: TRBD1; clone_size: .; j_call: TRBJ1-2; cdr3_nt: TGTGCCAGCAGCCGCGGAAACAGGGGAGGCTATGGCTACACCTTC; cdr3_aa: CASSRGNRGGYGYTF
v_call: TRBV28; d_call: .; clone_size: .; j_call: TRBJ1-1; cdr3_nt: TGTGCCAGCAGTGATCGGGGAATGGCTGAAGCTTTCTTT; cdr3_aa: CASSDRGMAEAFF
v_call: TRBV20-1; d_call: .; clone_size: once; j_call: TRBJ2-7; cdr3_nt: TGCAGTGCTAAAGCAATCTACGAGCAGTACTTC; cdr3_aa: CSAKAIYEQYF
v_call: TRBV2; d_call: .; clone_size: .; j_call: TRBJ2-1; cdr3_nt: TGTGCCAGCAGCCCCAGACCGGTCGGTGAGCAGTTCTTC; cdr3_aa: CASSPRPVGEQFF
v_call: TRBV30; d_call: .; clone_size: .; j_call: TRBJ1-1; cdr3_nt: TGTGCCTGGAGGAGGGGGGCCGAGAACACTGAAGCTTTCTTT; cdr3_aa: CAWRRGAENTEAFF
v_call: TRBV6-6; d_call: .; clone_size: .; j_call: TRBJ1-1; cdr3_nt: TGTGCCAGCACCGGATCTTGGGGCACTGAAGCTTTCTTT; cdr3_aa: CASTGSWGTEAFF
v_call: TRBV5-1; d_call: .; clone_size: .; j_call: TRBJ2-7; cdr3_nt: TGCGCCAGCAGCTTGGTGTTTGGTCAGTACGAGCAGTACTTC; cdr3_aa: CASSLVFGQYEQYF
v_call: TRBV5-1; d_call: .; clone_size: once; j_call: TRBJ1-2; cdr3_nt: TGCGCCAGCAGCTTGGCCGTCCTGGACATCGATGGCTACACCTTC; cdr3_aa: CASSLAVLDIDGYTF
v_call: TRBV30; d_call: .; clone_size: .; j_call: TRBJ2-7; cdr3_nt: TGTGCCTGGAGTCGGGTCGTATCCGACCACGAGCAGTACTTC; cdr3_aa: CAWSRVVSDHEQYF
v_call: TRBV21-1; d_call: .; clone_size: .; j_call: TRBJ1-2; cdr3_nt: TGTGCCAGCAGCCCCCGGGGGAGCCACTACGACTATGGCTACACCTTC; cdr3_aa: CASSPRGSHYDYGYTF
v_call: TRBV12-1; d_call: .; clone_size: .; j_call: TRBJ1-5; cdr3_nt: TGTGCCAGCAGCTTTTACAGGGACAATCAGCCCCAGCATTTT; cdr3_aa: CASSFYRDNQPQHF
v_call: TRBV7-2; d_call: TRBD1; clone_size: .; j_call: TRBJ1-2; cdr3_nt: TGTGCCAGCAGCTTTACAGGGGGGCCAACTAACTATGGCTACACCTTC; cdr3_aa: CASSFTGGPTNYGYTF
v_call: TRBV6-5; d_call: .; clone_size: few; j_call: TRBJ1-6; cdr3_nt: TGTGCCAGCAGTTACTTAGGTGTCGCTAATTCACCCCTCCACTTT; cdr3_aa: CASSYLGVANSPLHF
v_call: TRBV2; d_call: TRBD1; clone_size: .; j_call: TRBJ2-7; cdr3_nt: TGTGCCAGCAGTTACAGGGGACAGGGCTACGAGCAGTACTTC; cdr3_aa: CASSYRGQGYEQYF
v_call: TRBV4-2; d_call: TRBD1; clone_size: .; j_call: TRBJ1-3; cdr3_nt: TGTGCCAGCAGCCAAGGAGACACAGGGGGAGCTGGAAACACCATATATTTT; cdr3_aa: CASSQGDTGGAGNTIYF
v_call: TRBV7-9; d_call: TRBD2; clone_size: .; j_call: TRBJ2-3; cdr3_nt: TGTGCCAGCAGCTTAAGAGCGGGGGCCACCACAGATACGCAGTATTTT; cdr3_aa: CASSLRAGATTDTQYF
v_call: TRBV10-3; d_call: .; clone_size: .; j_call: TRBJ1-6; cdr3_nt: TGTGCCACCACAGTAAATTCTCCCCTCCACTTT; cdr3_aa: CATTVNSPLHF
v_call: TRBV6-1; d_call: .; clone_size: few; j_call: TRBJ1-6; cdr3_nt: TGTGCCGCGGGGGGGGAGGGTTCACCCCTCCACTTT; cdr3_aa: CAAGGEGSPLHF
v_call: TRBV6-5; d_call: TRBD2; clone_size: .; j_call: TRBJ2-7; cdr3_nt: TGTGCCAGCAGTTTAATAGCGGGGAATGTCTACGAGCAGTACTTC; cdr3_aa: CASSLIAGNVYEQYF
v_call: TRBV20-1; d_call: .; clone_size: .; j_call: TRBJ1-1; cdr3_nt: TGCAGTGCTAGGGGCCAATCTGAAGCTTTCTTT; cdr3_aa: CSARGQSEAFF
v_call: TRBV18; d_call: TRBD1; clone_size: .; j_call: TRBJ2-5; cdr3_nt: TGTGCCAGTGGGACAGGGCTGCAAGAGACCCAGTACTTC; cdr3_aa: CASGTGLQETQYF
v_call: TRBV7-2; d_call: .; clone_size: once; j_call: TRBJ2-7; cdr3_nt: TGTGCCAGCAGCTTTCCAACTATCGAGCAGTACTTC; cdr3_aa: CASSFPTIEQYF
v_call: TRBV29-1; d_call: .; clone_size: .; j_call: TRBJ1-3; cdr3_nt: TGCAGCGTAGCGACAGGCGGCGGAAACACCATATATTTT; cdr3_aa: CSVATGGGNTIYF
v_call: TRBV10-3; d_call: TRBD1; clone_size: .; j_call: TRBJ2-7; cdr3_nt: TGTGCCATCAGTGATTCAGGGACAGGGAGGTACGAGCAGTACTTC; cdr3_aa: CAISDSGTGRYEQYF
v_call: TRBV18; d_call: .; clone_size: .; j_call: TRBJ1-2; cdr3_nt: TGTGCCAGCTCACCGGTGGTGGGGGAGTATGGCTACACCTTC; cdr3_aa: CASSPVVGEYGYTF
v_call: TRBV7-3; d_call: .; clone_size: .; j_call: TRBJ2-7; cdr3_nt: TGTGCCAGCAGCGTCACCGGGAAGCCCTACGAGCAGTACTTC; cdr3_aa: CASSVTGKPYEQYF
v_call: TRBV18; d_call: .; clone_size: .; j_call: TRBJ1-5; cdr3_nt: TGTGCCAGCTCACCTAGTTCAGGGTTAGGACAGCCCCAGCATTTT; cdr3_aa: CASSPSSGLGQPQHF
v_call: TRBV29-1; d_call: .; clone_size: few; j_call: TRBJ1-1; cdr3_nt: TGCAGCGTTGACCGTGGTGGCACTGAAGCTTTCTTT; cdr3_aa: CSVDRGGTEAFF
v_call: TRBV6-5; d_call: TRBD1; clone_size: .; j_call: TRBJ1-2; cdr3_nt: TGTGCCAGCAGTTCGGACAGGGTTGGCTACACCTTC; cdr3_aa: CASSSDRVGYTF
v_call: TRBV15; d_call: .; clone_size: .; j_call: TRBJ2-7; cdr3_nt: TGTGCCACCTCGAATGGGGGTGTCTCCTACGAGCAGTACTTC; cdr3_aa: CATSNGGVSYEQYF
v_call: TRBV19; d_call: .; clone_size: .; j_call: TRBJ1-5; cdr3_nt: TGTGCCAGTAGTATCGGGATTTATAGCAATCAGCCCCAGCATTTT; cdr3_aa: CASSIGIYSNQPQHF